Listed below are T cell receptor beta chains from one sample, sequenced in a study of blood T cell repertoires in COVID-19. Measured with immunoSEQ multiplex PCR; TCRdb has only the in-frame clones, and not every one. There are roughly 230,000 clones in the sample; 83% occur only once, and approximately 7.4% lies in the top ten. The material sequenced was peripheral blood. The receptor source for this set is a woman in her 50s with acute or convalescent COVID-19. Each CDR3 is given with its conserved first and last residue. The D gene is left open where the match is weak. Part of the rows lack a size; the others show once, few, many or a class for expanded clones.

abundance	v_gene	j_gene	len	d_gene	CDR3nt	CDR3aa
.	TRBV27	TRBJ2-7	14	TRBD2	TGTGCCAGCAGACCACTAGCGGACTCCTACGAGCAGTACTTC	CASRPLADSYEQYF
.	TRBV28	TRBJ2-5	16	TRBD1	TGTGCCAGCAGTTTAATTGGGACAGGGGGCACGGAGACCCAGTACTTC	CASSLIGTGGTETQYF
.	TRBV5-6	TRBJ1-2	14	.	TGTGCCAGCAGCGCCCGATCAGCTAACTATGGCTACACCTTC	CASSARSANYGYTF
once	TRBV9	TRBJ2-2	16	.	TGTGCCAGCAGCGTAGGTGTGGGGGCGAGCACCGGGGAGCTGTTTTTT	CASSVGVGASTGELFF
.	TRBV9	TRBJ2-3	15	TRBD2	TGTGCCAGCAGCGCTAGCGGGGGGGGCGCAGATACGCAGTATTTT	CASSASGGGADTQYF
.	TRBV4-1	TRBJ1-2	16	TRBD1	TGCGCCAGCAGCCAACCACCGGGACAGGGAAGGATGCGCTACACCTTC	CASSQPPGQGRMRYTF
.	TRBV14	TRBJ1-1	16	TRBD1	TGTGCCAGCAGCCTTCTCCAGGGGGTACCCGACACTGAAGCTTTCTTT	CASSLLQGVPDTEAFF
.	TRBV30	TRBJ2-5	15	TRBD1	TGTGCCTGGAGTGCTTACGACAGGGCGATAGAGACCCAGTACTTC	CAWSAYDRAIETQYF
few	TRBV3-1/TRBV3-2	TRBJ2-5	16	.	TGTGCCAGCAGCCAAGCCTTGGGGGGGGCCGGGGAGACCCAGTACTTC	CASSQALGGAGETQYF
.	TRBV6-5	TRBJ2-7	15	TRBD1	TGTGCCAGCAGTTACGAAGCGGGACAGGGATACGAGCAGTACTTC	CASSYEAGQGYEQYF
.	TRBV7-9	TRBJ1-2	14	TRBD1	TGTGCCAGCAGCTCTCGGGACAGTTTCTATGGCTACACCTTC	CASSSRDSFYGYTF
.	TRBV9	TRBJ2-7	15	.	TGTGCCAGCAGCGTAGGGGTTAGCGGCGACTACGAGCAGTACTTC	CASSVGVSGDYEQYF
few	TRBV9	TRBJ2-5	15	.	TGTGCCAGCAGCGTAGATAGGGGCCTGGTGGAGACCCAGTACTTC	CASSVDRGLVETQYF
once	TRBV30	TRBJ1-2	12	.	TGTGCCTGGAGCGGAAGCGGTTACCGCTACACCTTC	CAWSGSGYRYTF
.	TRBV27	TRBJ2-1	15	TRBD2	TGTGCCAGCAGTTCCTCCGGGACTAGGTTGTCTGAGCAGTTCTTC	CASSSSGTRLSEQFF